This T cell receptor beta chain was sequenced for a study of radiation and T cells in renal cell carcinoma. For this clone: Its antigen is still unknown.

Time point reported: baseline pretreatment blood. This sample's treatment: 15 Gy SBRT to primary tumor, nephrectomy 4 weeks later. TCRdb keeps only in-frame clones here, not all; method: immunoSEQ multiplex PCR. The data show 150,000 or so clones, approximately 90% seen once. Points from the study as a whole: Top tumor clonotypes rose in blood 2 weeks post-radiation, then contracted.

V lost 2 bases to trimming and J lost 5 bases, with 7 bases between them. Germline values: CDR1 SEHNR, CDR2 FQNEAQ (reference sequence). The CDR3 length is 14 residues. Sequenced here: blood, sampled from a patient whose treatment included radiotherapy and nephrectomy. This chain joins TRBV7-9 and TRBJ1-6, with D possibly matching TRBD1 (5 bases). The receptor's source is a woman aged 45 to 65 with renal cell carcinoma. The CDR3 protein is CASSLQGNNSPLHF. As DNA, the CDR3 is TGTGCCAGCAGCTTACAGGGTAATAATTCACCCCTCCACTTT.